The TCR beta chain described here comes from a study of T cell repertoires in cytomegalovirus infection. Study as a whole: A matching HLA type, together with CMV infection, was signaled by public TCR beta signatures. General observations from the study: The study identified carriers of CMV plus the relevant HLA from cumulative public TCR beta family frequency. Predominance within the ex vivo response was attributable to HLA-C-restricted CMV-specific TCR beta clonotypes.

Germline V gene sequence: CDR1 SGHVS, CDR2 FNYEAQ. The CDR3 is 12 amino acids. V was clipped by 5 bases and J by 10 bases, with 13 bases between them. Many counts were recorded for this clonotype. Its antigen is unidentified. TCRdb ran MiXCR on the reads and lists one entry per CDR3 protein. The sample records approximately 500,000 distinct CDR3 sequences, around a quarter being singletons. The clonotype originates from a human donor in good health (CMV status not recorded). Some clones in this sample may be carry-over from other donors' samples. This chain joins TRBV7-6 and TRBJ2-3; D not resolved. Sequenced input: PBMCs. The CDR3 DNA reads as TGTGCCAGCAGCCCGGCCTCCGGCCCGCAGTATTTT. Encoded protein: CASSPASGPQYF.